This TCR beta chain was captured by sequencing in a study of T cell responses to AZD1222 COVID-19 vaccine (dated by TCRdb to 2020 to 2022). A note on the overall study: TCR sequencing was performed for roughly 250 trial participants, of whom some 200 were given two doses of AZD1222 and approximately 25 were given two doses of MenACWY control vaccine. Trial participants were enrolled by age into subgroups of 18-55, 56-69 and 70-plus years, and around 150, 28 and 57 TCR-sequenced participants, respectively, were included in these subgroups. The paper as a whole reports these results and caveats: Nearly half of unique spike-specific TCRs reportedly recognized epitopes outside regions mutated in the B.1.351 and B.1.1.7 variants. In the small 56-69-year group, the increase in depth fell short of significance, most likely because of low power. A significant rise in spike-specific TCR breadth and depth was observed after two AZD1222 doses relative to day 0 and relative to MenACWY recipients. Conclusions about previously exposed vaccinees are limited because only a handful of AZD1222 recipients were SARS-CoV-2 seropositive at baseline. Participants were mostly white British and included more females than males, and it was suggested by the authors that clonal diversity may have been underestimated. The vaccine-associated CD4 TCRs covered the entire spike protein, and the dominant responses fell in regions 160-218 and 743-854. No day 14 peak-response samples were available, so repertoires were characterized only after the peak T cell response.

Trimming costs V 7 bases and J 4 bases, and their ends lie 10 bases apart. From its cysteine to its phenylalanine, the CDR3 spans 12 amino acids. The kept DNA is CDR3 alone, 36 bases in frame from the first base. Based on the germline V gene (reference sequence), the CDR1 and CDR2 sequences are LNHDA and SQIVND. This sample's time point label indicates: about 28 days (+/-7) after the second vaccine dose. AZD1222 recipients with second doses at about 4 weeks or about 12 weeks were pooled, because spike-specific TCR depth and breadth did not differ between schedules. Samples from vaccinated people were obtained from the UK trials COV001 and COV002, which included a single-blind randomized controlled phase 2/3 trial of AZD1222 (ChAdOx1 nCoV-19) in healthy adults. Trial participant PBMC samples were collected at day 0 and day 28 after the second dose for TCRbeta chain sequencing. In the case of this clone: There is no known antigen for this receptor. Per-nucleotide qualities are absent, and no much larger clonotype sits a single base away.

The CDR3 regions of human TCRbeta chains were subjected to immunosequencing. On the study's bioinformatics: Repertoire TCRs were matched against a reference library of SARS-CoV-2-specific TCRs generated with the MIRA antigen-specificity platform. Breadth was defined as the fraction of unique TCRs that were SARS-CoV-2-associated, and depth was defined as the fraction of total T cells that were SARS-CoV-2-associated. Using the MIRA data, each spike-specific TCR was assigned both to the spike region to which the TCR was reactive and to a CD4 or CD8 class. Log10-transformed breadth and depth values were compared by one-way ANOVA with Sidak's multiple comparisons tests. TCRdb took this table from immuneACCESS and kept in-frame rearrangements with V and J called. Such tables lack part of the clones; where checked against another copy, unresolved V genes explain under half of the gap, and the rest is unexplained. That table supplies the V and J calls and clone size; D and trimming were determined from the DNA. The sample profile shows under 150,000 clones; almost 90% of them were found once. Approximately 1.6% of the sample is held by the ten biggest clonotypes.

The sequencing here drew on peripheral blood, taken 28 days after the second AZD1222 dose. This chain is built from TRBV19 and TRBJ1-2, with no confident D gene call. This TCR derives from an adult who received the AZD1222 COVID-19 vaccine. The CDR3 reads as follows: CASNDRFYGYTF. The nucleotide sequence reads as follows: TGTGCCAGTAACGACCGGTTCTATGGCTACACCTTC.